The 12 T cell receptor beta chains below come from one sample, sequenced in a study of cytomegalovirus exposure and HLA in healthy donors. PCR amplification relied on 60 Vbeta primers (plus 13 Jbeta primers). Using immunoSEQ multiplex PCR, the repertoire was profiled, and TCRdb retains in-frame clones only, with some absent. This sample's table has around 100,000 clones. The sequencing sample was made of PBMCs. These receptors all come from a man in his forties in good health and CMV-seronegative.

The chain uses TRBV4-3 and TRBJ2-5; tentative D call: TRBD1 (6 bases). The J call may not be correct, given that the DNA end is closer to TRBJ2-7. This CDR3 comprises 15 residues. CDR1 is LGHNA, CDR2 YSLEER, per germline. The CDR3 reads CASSQQRTGTYEQYF. CDR3 DNA: TGCGCCAGCAGCCAACAACGCACAGGGACCTACGAGCAGTACTTC.

V and J are TRBV6-5 and TRBJ2-7; 9 nucleotides align to TRBD1. The ends lost 7 bases at V and 2 bases at J; junction bases unmatched: 3. CDR1 MNHEY and CDR2 SVGAGI come from the germline V gene. There are 13 residues in the CDR3. CDR3 sequence reads: CASTRTGAYEQYF. CDR3 coding DNA: TGTGCCAGCACCAGGACAGGGGCCTACGAGCAGTACTTC.

J is TRBJ1-2 and V is TRBV6-5; D not resolved. Trimming left V 5 bases short and J 8 bases short, with 15 bases between. The CDR3 runs to 13 residues. CDR1 is MNHEY and CDR2 is SVGAGI in the germline V gene. The CDR3 sequence: CASSSTPVAGYTF. DNA of the CDR3: TGTGCCAGCAGTAGTACCCCCGTGGCCGGCTACACCTTC.

The chain joins TRBV6-1 to TRBJ1-1; 7 bases map to TRBD1. In germline, CDR1 is MNHNS, CDR2 SASEGT. The CDR3 sequence is 13 residues long. Losses at the gene ends were 6 bases for V and 3 bases for J; bases not matched to a gene: 4. CDR3 region: CASSDREHTEAFF. The CDR3 nucleotides read TGTGCCAGCAGCGACAGGGAGCACACTGAAGCTTTCTTT.

The chain joins TRBV28 to TRBJ2-1; 11 nucleotides match TRBD2. CDR1 and CDR2 (germline): MDHEN, SYDVKM. The J segment lost 4 bases and the V segment lost 6 bases, leaving 5 bases of the junction unmatched. The CDR3 is made up of 15 amino acids. CDR3 coding DNA: TGTGCCAGCAGACCCGGGACTAGCGGTTACAATGAGCAGTTCTTC. Translation: CASRPGTSGYNEQFF.

The gene calls are TRBV6-1 and TRBJ1-4, with TRBD1 identical over 8 bases. V trimming: 3 bases; J trimming: 8 bases; junction bases outside the gene matches: 2. The CDR3 is 13 residues long. Per germline, CDR1 MNHNS and CDR2 SASEGT. CDR3 amino acids: CASSDGQGEKLFF. In DNA form, the CDR3 reads TGTGCCAGCAGTGATGGACAGGGCGAAAAACTGTTTTTT.

J is TRBJ2-3 and V is TRBV6-6; 12 bases agree with TRBD2. V gave up 5 bases and J gave up 5 bases; unmatched junction bases: 2. CDR3 size: 14 residues. CDR1 is MNHNY and CDR2 is SVGAGI in the germline V gene (reference sequence). Here the CDR3 DNA reads TGTGCCAGCAGTCCTAGCGGGGGGGAAGATACGCAGTATTTT. Translating it yields CASSPSGGEDTQYF.

The rearrangement uses TRBV30 and TRBJ2-1; 9 bases agree with TRBD1. CDR1 and CDR2 (germline): GTSNPN, SVGIG (reference sequence). Losses at the gene ends were 2 bases for V and 6 bases for J; bases not matched to a gene: 14. CDR3 size: 17 residues. The CDR3 bases are TGTGCCTGGAGTCCACCCTCCTTGGGACAGGGAAGCAATGAGCAGTTCTTC. Its protein is CAWSPPSLGQGSNEQFF.

The V gene is TRBV7-9, the J gene TRBJ1-1; D is possibly TRBD1 (6 bases). Per germline, CDR1 SEHNR and CDR2 FQNEAQ (reference sequence). The CDR3 totals 15 residues. The V and J ends lost 6 bases and 0 bases respectively, with 14 bases between them. CDR3 amino acids: CASSSQGNMNTEAFF. Written as DNA, the CDR3 is TGTGCCAGCAGTTCCCAGGGGAACATGAACACTGAAGCTTTCTTT. The full variable domain, with the rest looked up from reference TRBV7-9 and TRBJ1-1, is DTGVSQNPRHKITKRGQNVTFRCDPISEHNRLYWYRQTLGQGPEFLTYFQNEAQLEKSRLLSDRFSAERPKGSFSTLEIQRTEQGDSAMYLCASSSQGNMNTEAFFGQGTRLTVV.

The chain carries TRBV5-4 and TRBJ2-7; TRBD1 matches at 8 bases. This CDR3 contains 12 residues. Trimming removed 5 bases from V and 5 bases from J; junction bases left unmatched: 3. Germline CDR1 reads SGHNT; CDR2 reads YYREEE (reference sequence). The CDR3 DNA is TGTGCCAGCAGGCAGGGGGCCAACGAGCAGTACTTC. Its translation is CASRQGANEQYF.

The CDR3 DNA follows: TGTGCCAGCAGTCACCACAGGGTGCCCTACGAGCAGTACTTC. Amino acid sequence: CASSHHRVPYEQYF. The rearrangement joins TRBV7-2 to TRBJ2-7; D possibly corresponds to TRBD1 (6 bases). The CDR3 is 14 residues long. CDR1 is SGHTA, CDR2 FQGNSA, per germline. V was shortened by 6 bases and J by 2 bases, with 14 bases between the two germline ends.

The V gene is TRBV7-8, the J gene TRBJ2-7, with 7 positions matching TRBD1. V shed 2 bases and J 2 bases; nucleotides not matched to a gene: 6. The CDR3 has 15 amino acids. Looked up from germline, CDR1 is SGHVS and CDR2 is FQNEAQ. The DNA of the CDR3 is TGTGCCAGCAGCTTATATGGGACAGACCCCTACGAGCAGTACTTC. It encodes CASSLYGTDPYEQYF.